This section outlines one T cell receptor beta chain sequence together with its context. Its antigen is as yet unknown. One end of the junction varies from germline; a read error may be responsible. The primer mix had 60 Vbeta and 13 Jbeta primers. Clones were sequenced by immunoSEQ multiplex PCR, and TCRdb holds only the in-frame ones, with some missing. The sample records under 200,000 clones, under 70% being singletons. This sample is drawn from a study of cytomegalovirus exposure and HLA in healthy donors. Study conclusions and caveats: Associated with HLA alleles at 0.05 false discovery rate in a later analysis were over 15,000 TCR beta sequences. Information on immune exposure was restricted to one variable (CMV serostatus). Highly shared variants forming one cluster were likely a sequencing artifact.

The germline gives CDR1 MNHEY, CDR2 SVGAGI. The CDR3 loop spans 14 amino acids. Nominally healthy donors were sampled, though unrecorded immune exposures were likely. V is TRBV6-5 and J is TRBJ1-2; a possible D gene is TRBD1 (6 bases). The origin of this receptor is a woman aged 40 to 50 in good health and CMV-seropositive. The sequenced sample consisted of PBMCs. Here the CDR3 reads CASTPGVSSHGYAF. CDR3 coding DNA: TGTGCCAGCACCCCAGGGGTAAGCTCACATGGCTACGCCTTC.